Included here is one TCR beta chain sequence, with context. Germline CDR1 is MGHRA and CDR2 is YSYEKL. The length of the CDR3 is 15 residues. V shed 4 bases and J 5 bases; nucleotides not matched to a gene: 8. The data originate from a study of cytomegalovirus exposure and HLA in healthy donors. Produced via immunoSEQ multiplex PCR; TCRdb's table is partial and in-frame only. The table lists roughly 330,000 clones, roughly nine tenths of them singletons, with approximately 1.2% in the top ten. The chain employs TRBV4-1 and TRBJ1-5, with 7 bases fitting TRBD1. The sequence was collected from a woman aged 25 to 39 in good health and CMV-seropositive. The sequencing sample was made of PBMCs. CDR3 nucleotide sequence: TGCGCCAGCAGCCCCCTTGACAGGGCCGATCAGCCCCAGCATTTT. Translation: CASSPLDRADQPQHF.